These 10 T cell receptor beta chains share one sample of origin, sequenced in a study of cytotoxic CD8 clonotypes in ibrutinib-treated CLL. Clones were read by immunoSEQ multiplex PCR, and TCRdb kept only the in-frame ones, dropping some. Among 140,000 to 150,000 clones listed, approximately 80% were seen once. The specimen was PBMCs, collected after 24 months of ibrutinib treatment. The receptors come from a human donor with chronic lymphocytic leukemia.

V usage is TRBV2 and J usage is TRBJ2-7, with D tentatively TRBD2 (6 bases). V lost 6 bases, J lost 5 bases, and 20 bases lay in between. Germline loops: CDR1 SNHLY, CDR2 FYNNEI. This CDR3 spans 15 amino acids. This CDR3 is CASSSGGEGGDEQYF. CDR3 nucleotide sequence: TGTGCCAGCAGCTCCGGCGGGGAAGGAGGGGACGAGCAGTACTTC.

This sequence joins TRBV6-5 and TRBJ2-7, with D unclear. CDR1 is MNHEY and CDR2 is SVGAGI in the germline V gene. This CDR3 comprises 13 residues. The V end was cut by 9 bases, the J end by 0 bases, with 12 bases between. This CDR3 is CASSPGSSYEQYF. CDR3 sequence (DNA): TGTGCCAGTTCTCCCGGCAGCTCCTACGAGCAGTACTTC.

This sequence joins TRBV6-5 and TRBJ2-7; D is perhaps TRBD1 (6 bases). The CDR3 has 13 residues. Trimming took off 10 bases at V and 3 bases at J, with 16 bases between the two ends. Germline V gives CDR1 MNHEY, CDR2 SVGAGI. CDR3 nucleotide sequence: TGTGCCACCCAGACGAGCAGGGGCTACGAGCAGTACTTC. It is translated as CATQTSRGYEQYF.

The chain links TRBV6-6 to TRBJ2-7; 10 positions agree with TRBD2. CDR1 is MNHNY and CDR2 is SVGAGI in the germline V gene (reference sequence). The CDR3 covers 15 residues. Trimming at V came to 6 bases and at J to 4 bases, leaving 9 bases not matched to a gene. CDR3 in DNA: TGTGCCAGCAGCCCATATAGCGGGAGGCAGTACGAGCAGTACTTC. It translates to CASSPYSGRQYEQYF.

This clone has just one count. The rearrangement joins TRBV5-1 to TRBJ2-5, with 7 bases identical to TRBD1. Germline lookup yields CDR1 SGHRS and CDR2 YFSETQ. This CDR3 is built from 14 residues. The ends lost 4 bases at V and 4 bases at J; junction bases unmatched: 7. In DNA, the CDR3 is TGCGCCAGCAGCCCAGGGGGAGAGGGAGAGACCCAGTACTTC. This translates into CASSPGGEGETQYF.

V and J are TRBV28 and TRBJ2-7; 8 bases map to TRBD2. With 5 bases clipped from V and 4 bases from J, the junction kept 10 bases outside the gene matches. In germline, CDR1 is MDHEN, CDR2 SYDVKM. The CDR3 has 15 amino acids. The CDR3 coding sequence is TGTGCCAGCAGTGGGTTCGGGGGGGGCCGGTACGAGCAGTACTTC. Amino acids: CASSGFGGGRYEQYF.

The V and J genes are TRBV5-6 and TRBJ1-3; the D is unclear. Trimming pared 2 bases from V and 9 bases from J, leaving 9 bases between. CDR1 and CDR2 (germline): SGHDT, YYEEEE. This CDR3 spans 12 amino acids. CDR3 DNA: TGTGCCAGCAGCTTTTCGCCCGGCACCATATATTTT. Translating it yields CASSFSPGTIYF.

The rearrangement links TRBV5-1 to TRBJ1-4; a possible D gene is TRBD1 (6 bases). Trimming stripped 0 bases from V and 8 bases from J, with 14 bases between. Germline CDR1 reads SGHRS; CDR2 reads YFSETQ. The CDR3 has 15 residues. The chain's CDR3 is CASSLGSGGQEKLFF. CDR3 bases: TGCGCCAGCAGCTTGGGGTCCGGGGGCCAGGAAAAACTGTTTTTT.

Here the CDR3 reads CASSPEGARGYTF. Here the CDR3 DNA reads TGTGCCAGCAGCCCTGAGGGGGCTCGGGGCTACACCTTC. The chain links TRBV7-2 to TRBJ1-2; 7 nucleotides agree with TRBD1. V was clipped by 5 bases and J by 8 bases; unmatched bases: 8. CDR1 SGHTA and CDR2 FQGNSA come from the germline V gene. The CDR3 totals 13 residues.

This clone has ten or more counts. V gene TRBV7-9 combines with J gene TRBJ2-1, with D possibly matching TRBD2 (6 bases). Germline V lookup: CDR1 SEHNR, CDR2 FQNEAQ (reference sequence). V was shortened by 0 bases and J by 9 bases, with 9 bases between the two germline ends. This CDR3 spans 13 amino acids. The CDR3 sequence is CASSLAGGSEQFF. For the CDR3, the DNA is TGTGCCAGCAGCTTAGCGGGAGGTAGTGAGCAGTTCTTC.